These T cell receptor beta chains were read from a single sample in a study of OX40 agonist ivuxolimab in advanced cancers. The assay was immunoSEQ multiplex PCR, and TCRdb's table has in-frame clones only and misses some. The sample consists of tens of thousands of clones, more than 70% of them appearing once. The sequences come from CD4+ or CD8+ T cells sorted from blood, collected in a trial of the OX40 agonist ivuxolimab. The receptors were sampled from an adult with an advanced solid tumor such as melanoma, head and neck, liver or kidney cancer. Each CDR3 is given with its conserved first and last residue. The D gene is left open where the match is weak. The size field is filled for only some rows; it gives once, few, many or a size class.

V gene	clone size	D gene	J gene	CDR3 protein	CDR3 DNA
TRBV18	NA	NA	TRBJ2-1	CASSPTWGVSYNEQFF	TGTGCCAGCTCACCAACTTGGGGGGTCTCCTACAATGAGCAGTTCTTC
TRBV10-3	NA	NA	TRBJ1-1	CAIRGVVNTEAFF	TGTGCCATCAGAGGGGTAGTGAACACTGAAGCTTTCTTT
TRBV7-9	NA	TRBD1	TRBJ2-7	CASSIWDRGPYEQYF	TGTGCCAGCAGCATCTGGGACAGGGGGCCATACGAGCAGTACTTC
TRBV5-1	NA	NA	TRBJ2-1	CASSLAGTPTYNEQFF	TGCGCCAGCAGCTTGGCGGGGACTCCTACCTACAATGAGCAGTTCTTC
TRBV6-1	once	TRBD1	TRBJ1-5	CASSRQGGSPQHF	TGTGCCAGCAGCCGACAGGGAGGGTCGCCCCAGCATTTT
TRBV4-3	NA	NA	TRBJ2-7	CASSQDGDEQYF	TGCGCCAGCAGCCAAGACGGGGACGAGCAGTACTTC
TRBV5-5	NA	NA	TRBJ2-7	CASTFGGGEQYF	TGTGCCAGCACCTTTGGAGGGGGCGAGCAGTACTTC
TRBV5-1	NA	NA	TRBJ2-7	CASSTSGSSYEQYF	TGCGCCAGCAGCACCAGCGGCAGCTCCTACGAGCAGTACTTC
TRBV7-9	few	NA	TRBJ1-5	CASSLVGANQPQHF	TGTGCCAGCAGCTTAGTGGGGGCGAATCAGCCCCAGCATTTT
TRBV27	NA	NA	TRBJ1-1	CASSLMPDTEAFF	TGTGCCAGCAGTTTAATGCCGGACACTGAAGCTTTCTTT
TRBV28	NA	NA	TRBJ2-7	CASSGGLTGMRSYEQYF	TGTGCCAGCAGCGGGGGACTTACCGGAATGAGGTCCTACGAGCAGTACTTC
TRBV2	NA	NA	TRBJ1-1	CASSVNTEAFF	TGTGCCAGCAGTGTTAACACTGAAGCTTTCTTT
TRBV10-3	once	NA	TRBJ1-1	CAISEGRMNTEAFF	TGTGCCATCAGTGAGGGCAGGATGAACACTGAAGCTTTCTTT
TRBV21-1	NA	NA	TRBJ2-3	CASRREGQFSTDTQYF	TGTGCCAGCAGGCGCGAGGGACAGTTTTCCACAGATACGCAGTATTTT
TRBV5-8	NA	NA	TRBJ1-1	CASSLEVLNTEAFF	TGTGCCAGCAGCTTGGAGGTGCTGAACACTGAAGCTTTCTTT
TRBV7-9	NA	NA	TRBJ1-2	CASGKDRPIDYGYTF	TGTGCCAGCGGAAAGGACAGACCCATCGACTATGGCTACACCTTC
TRBV7-3	NA	NA	TRBJ2-7	CASSLGAQEQYF	TGTGCCAGCAGCCTAGGGGCTCAAGAGCAGTACTTC
TRBV5-1	once	TRBD2	TRBJ2-5	CASSSGLAGGLGWETQYF	TGCGCCAGCAGCTCGGGACTAGCGGGGGGCCTCGGGTGGGAGACCCAGTACTTC
TRBV9	NA	NA	TRBJ2-1	CASSVTYNEQFF	TGTGCCAGCAGCGTCACGTACAATGAGCAGTTCTTC
TRBV27	NA	NA	TRBJ1-5	CAILQGGGSQPQHF	TGTGCCATCTTACAGGGCGGGGGCTCTCAGCCCCAGCATTTT
TRBV4-1	NA	TRBD2	TRBJ2-7	CASSQVSPGLAATYEQYF	TGCGCCAGCAGCCAAGTATCCCCCGGACTAGCGGCAACCTACGAGCAGTACTTC
TRBV5-8	NA	TRBD2	TRBJ2-2	CASSSSTSPGTGELFF	TGTGCCAGCAGCTCTTCGACTAGCCCCGGCACCGGGGAGCTGTTTTTT
TRBV9	NA	NA	TRBJ1-2	CASSPRTASFYGYTF	TGTGCCAGCAGCCCCCGGACTGCCAGCTTCTATGGCTACACCTTC
TRBV21-1	NA	NA	TRBJ1-4	CASSSRTGGEKLFF	TGTGCCAGCAGCTCCCGGACAGGAGGTGAAAAACTGTTTTTT
TRBV9	NA	TRBD1	TRBJ1-5	CASSGDRGPPNQPQHF	TGTGCCAGCAGCGGAGACAGGGGACCTCCCAATCAGCCCCAGCATTTT
TRBV9	NA	NA	TRBJ1-3	CASSVERGTGNTIYF	TGTGCCAGCAGCGTAGAGAGGGGAACTGGAAACACCATATATTTT
TRBV10-2	NA	TRBD1	TRBJ1-1	CASSGTENTEAFF	TGCGCCAGCAGCGGGACAGAGAACACTGAAGCTTTCTTT
TRBV25-1	NA	TRBD1	TRBJ1-2	CASSEQGADGYTF	TGCGCCAGCAGTGAACAGGGGGCGGACGGCTACACCTTC
TRBV9	NA	NA	TRBJ2-1	CASSVGSGAREPSYNEQFF	TGTGCCAGCAGCGTAGGGTCGGGAGCCAGAGAGCCCTCCTACAATGAGCAGTTCTTC
TRBV9	NA	TRBD2	TRBJ2-1	CASSLGTRPNNEQFF	TGTGCCAGCAGCCTGGGGACTAGACCTAACAATGAGCAGTTCTTC
TRBV27	NA	NA	TRBJ2-1	CASSWLGSNEQFF	TGTGCCAGCAGTTGGTTGGGGAGCAATGAGCAGTTCTTC
TRBV6-5	few	NA	TRBJ2-7	CASGPGTEGYF	TGTGCCAGCGGTCCCGGGACCGAGGGGTACTTC
TRBV5-8	NA	NA	TRBJ1-1	CASSLGGNTEAFF	TGTGCCAGCAGCTTGGGCGGTAACACTGAAGCTTTCTTT
TRBV6-5	few	NA	TRBJ1-1	CASSYTDNTEAFF	TGTGCCAGCAGTTACACAGATAACACTGAAGCTTTCTTT
TRBV19	few	TRBD1	TRBJ1-5	CASSLLVRETGRGNQPQHF	TGTGCCAGTAGTCTCCTGGTGCGGGAGACAGGGAGAGGCAATCAGCCCCAGCATTTT